What follows describes a single T cell receptor beta chain. What this receptor recognizes is not known. No base quality values were provided; no much bigger clone lies one nucleotide off. The data were obtained in a study of blood T cells in healthy people across ages (dated by TCRdb to about 2015). Regarding the study in general: In model experiments, roughly one uniquely barcoded TCR beta cDNA molecule per two T cells was captured by template switching. To avoid experimental bias, donors of different ages were distributed randomly across sequencing lanes. For two donors (one aged 18 to 30 and one aged 80 or older), the study analyzed two additional independent replicas of 1 million unique cDNA reads from the same blood draw. Age-related changes in TCR beta repertoire diversity were measured in the study by deep sequencing normalized with unique cDNA molecular identifiers. Donors were grouped into four age groups: young (average about 15 years), middle-aged (39), aged (around 62) and long-lived (approximately 81).

Study-wide findings and limitations: Estimates of total diversity from one million sequenced T cells were regarded as lower bounds and underestimates. Because the CMV infection status of the donors was unknown, age-related changes in expanded clonotypes may potentially have been confounded. Compared with the aged group, the long-lived group had more naive CD4+ T cells, fewer expanded clones and increased TCR diversity, suggesting age selection. There was a strong correlation between observed TCR beta diversity and the percentage of naive T cells measured by flow cytometry. As age increased, observed TCR beta diversity per million T cells dropped in a roughly linear way, and a significant reduction was already evident by age 40. Conclusive comparison of naive and antigen-experienced compartments was prevented by the profiling of bulk unsorted PBMCs.

The library was produced with 5' RACE. TCRdb lists the instrument as Illumina HiSeq 2500. A second about 6 to 11 cycle PCR used a sample-barcoded 5' primer and a J-beta primer mix. Each TCR beta cDNA molecule received a unique molecular identifier from a template-switch 5' adaptor carrying 12 random nucleotides. Each sample yielded at least 2.5 million CDR3-containing paired-end reads. First-strand cDNA was synthesized from all RNA with the Mint cDNA synthesis kit, primed by a TRBC-specific oligonucleotide. All cDNA was treated with uracil-DNA glycosylase and then went through a first 18-cycle PCR with the universal primers M1SS and BC2_uni_R. Per the source publication's procedure: For normalization, 1 million high-quality reads, each with a distinct molecular identifier, were randomly selected from each sample. Reads with shared molecular identifiers were discarded instead of being binned into consensus sequences. MiTCR, run with a Q25 quality threshold and the strictest error-elimination algorithm, handled CDR3 identification, clonotype clustering and error correction. A nonparametric unseen species model with Euler transformation was used to estimate lower-bound total TCR beta diversity. TCRdb redid the processing of the public reads, applying fastp at Q25 and MiXCR, and retained in-frame beta chains. When rows share a CDR3 protein, they turn into one entry using the most common DNA and genes. It is TCRdb's table, rather than the study itself, that gives the V and J calls and clone size. This sample gives roughly 1,500,000 distinct CDR3 sequences in total; 42% of them show up just once. The ten largest clonotypes hold roughly 7.9% of the sample.

V and J are truncated by 7 bases and 0 bases respectively, leaving an intervening sequence of 13 bases. Looking up the germline V gene yields CDR1 MNHNS and CDR2 SASEGT. From its cysteine to its phenylalanine, the CDR3 spans 15 amino acids. The retained sequence is limited to the CDR3, 45 bases, with the frame set at the first base. Systemically healthy Caucasian individuals from Russia, 39 in total and aged roughly 6 to 100 years, were included as donors. Each donor gave 9.5 to 10 milliliters of peripheral blood, drawn into EDTA-treated Vacutainer tubes. Ficoll-Paque density-gradient centrifugation was used to isolate PBMCs, with at least 6.5 million per sample. Total RNA, at least 6 micrograms per sample, was extracted from PBMCs with Trizol reagent. The percentages of naive CD45RAhigh/CD27high T cells were determined by flow cytometry on a PBMC aliquot from every donor.

This TCR was sampled from a woman under 30 in good health. The sequenced material came from blood. The sequence is built from TRBV6-1 and TRBJ2-1; TRBD1 is possibly the D segment (5 matching bases). The CDR3 protein sequence reads: CASTLTESSYNEQFF. The DNA is TGTGCCAGCACCCTGACAGAGAGCTCCTACAATGAGCAGTTCTTC.